The rows below give T cell receptor beta chains drawn from one sample of a study of cytomegalovirus exposure and HLA in healthy donors. Produced via immunoSEQ multiplex PCR; TCRdb's table is partial and in-frame only. This table holds about 160,000 clones, approximately 96% found once. Sequenced input: PBMCs. The receptors were gathered from a woman aged 18-29 years in good health and CMV-seronegative. Each CDR3 is given with its conserved first and last residue. D genes are given only for firm matches. Expanded clones are given a class, and other clones once, few, many or no size at all.

cdr3_nt cdr3_aa clone_size d_call v_call cdr3_length j_call
TGTGCCAGCAGCCTGACAGGGTATGACTATGGCTACACCTTC CASSLTGYDYGYTF - TRBD1 TRBV27 14 TRBJ1-2
TGTGCCAGCAGTTTATGGGGACAGGGAAACTATGGCTACACCTTC CASSLWGQGNYGYTF - TRBD1 TRBV27 15 TRBJ1-2
TGCGCCAGCAGTGAGTGGGGAGGGACGACCTACGAGCAGTACTTC CASSEWGGTTYEQYF - TRBD2 TRBV10-2 15 TRBJ2-7
TGTGCCAGCAGCGCATATGACAGGGTCGGGCAGTATTTT CASSAYDRVGQYF - TRBD1 TRBV5-6 13 TRBJ2-3
TGTGCCAGCAGCTTCGACCCGGGCTCCTACAATGAGCAGTTCTTC CASSFDPGSYNEQFF - - TRBV7-2 15 TRBJ2-1
TGTGCCAGCAGCGCAATACCCGGGACAGCGAACACCGGGGAGCTGTTTTTT CASSAIPGTANTGELFF - TRBD1 TRBV7-3 17 TRBJ2-2
TGTGCCAGCAGTTCCCCGGACAGGGCCCACACTGAAGCTTTCTTT CASSSPDRAHTEAFF once TRBD1 TRBV6-6 15 TRBJ1-1
TGTGCCAGTAGTTCTCAGGACAGGAGGGAGACCCAGTACTTC CASSSQDRRETQYF - TRBD1 TRBV19 14 TRBJ2-5
TGTGCCAGCACCTCCCTCGGCTACGAGCAGTACTTC CASTSLGYEQYF - - TRBV7-9 12 TRBJ2-7
TGTGCCAGCAGCCAAGAAGGTTGGCGGGGGGCCACAGATACGCAGTATTTT CASSQEGWRGATDTQYF - TRBD2 TRBV4-2 17 TRBJ2-3
TGTGCCAGTAGTATGAGGTTTCTGGAGACCCAGTACTTC CASSMRFLETQYF once - TRBV19 13 TRBJ2-5
TGTGCCTGGAGCCCCCGGCAGGGCAATGAGCAGTTCTTC CAWSPRQGNEQFF - - TRBV30 13 TRBJ2-1
TGTGCCAGCAGCTACGACGAGGGAACTAATGAAAAACTGTTTTTT CASSYDEGTNEKLFF few - TRBV7-9 15 TRBJ1-4
TGTGCCAGCAGGACAGGGGGTTCAGGTGCCTACGAGCAGTACTTC CASRTGGSGAYEQYF - TRBD1 TRBV6-5 15 TRBJ2-7
TGTGCCAGCAGTTATCAAACTAGCGGCGGCGCGTACTTC CASSYQTSGGAYF - TRBD2 TRBV6-1 13 TRBJ2-4
TGTGCCAGCAGGGACAGTCACTACGAGCAGTACTTC CASRDSHYEQYF - - TRBV6-1 12 TRBJ2-7
TGTGCCTGGAGTGTAATTGGCTTACCCCTTTCGGAGACCCAGTACTTC CAWSVIGLPLSETQYF - - TRBV30 16 TRBJ2-5
TGTGCCAGTAGTATCTCCAGTCTGAGCTACACCTTC CASSISSLSYTF - - TRBV19 12 TRBJ1-2
TGTGCCAGCAGTTTACGAGGCAGTCAGCCCCAGCATTTT CASSLRGSQPQHF - - TRBV27 13 TRBJ1-5